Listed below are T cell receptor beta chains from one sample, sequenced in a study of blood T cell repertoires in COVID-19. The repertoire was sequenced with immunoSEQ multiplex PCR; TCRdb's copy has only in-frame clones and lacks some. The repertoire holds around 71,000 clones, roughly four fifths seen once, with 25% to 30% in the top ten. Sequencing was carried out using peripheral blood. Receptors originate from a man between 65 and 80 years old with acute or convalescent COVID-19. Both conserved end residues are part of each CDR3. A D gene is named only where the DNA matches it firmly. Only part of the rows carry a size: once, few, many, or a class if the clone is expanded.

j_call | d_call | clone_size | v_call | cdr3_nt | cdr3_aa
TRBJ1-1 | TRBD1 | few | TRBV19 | TGTGCCACCTCTGCCCGGGACAGTTTAAGGACTGAAGCTTTCTTT | CATSARDSLRTEAFF
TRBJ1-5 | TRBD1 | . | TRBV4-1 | TGCGCCAGCAGCCAGCTCGACAGGGACAATCAGCCCCAGCATTTT | CASSQLDRDNQPQHF
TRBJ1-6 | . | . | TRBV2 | TGTGCCAGCAGTGAAGCTAGGGGGGGGACTTCACCCCTCCACTTT | CASSEARGGTSPLHF
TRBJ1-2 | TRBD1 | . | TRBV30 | TGTGCCTGGAGTAGATGGGGGGGGACAGGAGGCTACACCTTC | CAWSRWGGTGGYTF
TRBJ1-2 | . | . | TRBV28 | TGTGCCAGCAGCTCCTTTCAGGGAGGAGGTGGCTACACCTTC | CASSSFQGGGGYTF
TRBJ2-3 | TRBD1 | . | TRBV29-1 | TGCAGCGTTGTGGGAAGACAGGGGAGGAGCCTTAGCACAGATACGCAGTATTTT | CSVVGRQGRSLSTDTQYF
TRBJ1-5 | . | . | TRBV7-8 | TGTGCCAGCAGCTACACAGGGTTCGGTCAGCCCCAGCATTTT | CASSYTGFGQPQHF
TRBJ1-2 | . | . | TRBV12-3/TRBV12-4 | TGTGCCAGCAAGGAGGGTGCTAACTATGGCTACACCTTC | CASKEGANYGYTF
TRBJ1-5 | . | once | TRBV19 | TGTGCCAGTAGTATGCTCCGGGGAAGCAATCAGCCCCAGCATTTT | CASSMLRGSNQPQHF
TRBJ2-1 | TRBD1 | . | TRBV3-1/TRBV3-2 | TGTGCCAGCAGCCAAGGAGGGGGCGGGGAGCAGTTCTTC | CASSQGGGGEQFF
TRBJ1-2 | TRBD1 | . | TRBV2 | TGTGCCACAAACGGACAGGGGGTTTATGGCTACACCTTC | CATNGQGVYGYTF
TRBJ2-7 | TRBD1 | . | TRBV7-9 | TGTGCCAGCAGCCTGGGACAGGGGGCTTTCCACGAGCAGTACTTC | CASSLGQGAFHEQYF
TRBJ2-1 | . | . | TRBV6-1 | TGTGCCAGCAGTGAATTAGGGAGCTCCTACAATGAGCAGTTCTTC | CASSELGSSYNEQFF
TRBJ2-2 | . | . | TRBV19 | TGTGCCAGTAGTAGAAAACCGGGATCGCTCAACACCGGGGAGCTGTTTTTT | CASSRKPGSLNTGELFF
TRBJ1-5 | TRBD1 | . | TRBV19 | TGTGCCAGTAGTGGGACAGGGAGGGGGTATAGCAATCAGCCCCAGCATTTT | CASSGTGRGYSNQPQHF
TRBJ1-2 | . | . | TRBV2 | TGTGCCAGCAAGCTCGGGGAGGGCTACACCTTC | CASKLGEGYTF
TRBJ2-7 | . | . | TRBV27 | TGTGCCAGCAGCCGTAGCACCGGCCACCTATACGAGCAGTACTTC | CASSRSTGHLYEQYF
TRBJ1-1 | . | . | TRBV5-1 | TGCGCCAGCAGTACGAGATTTTCGGACACTGAAGCTTTCTTT | CASSTRFSDTEAFF
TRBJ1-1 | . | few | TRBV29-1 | TGCAGCGTTGTTCTCGGGTACACTGAAGCTTTCTTT | CSVVLGYTEAFF
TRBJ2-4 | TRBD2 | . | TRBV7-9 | TGTGCCAGCAGCCCAGGGACTAGCGGGAGTGGCAAAAACATTCAGTACTTC | CASSPGTSGSGKNIQYF
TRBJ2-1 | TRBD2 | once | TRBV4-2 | TGTGCCAGCAGCCAACCGGGAGGGCCGAATGAGCAGTTCTTC | CASSQPGGPNEQFF
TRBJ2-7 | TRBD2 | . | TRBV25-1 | TGTGCCAGCAGTATAAAGCGGGAGGGTAGGTACGAGCAGTACTTC | CASSIKREGRYEQYF
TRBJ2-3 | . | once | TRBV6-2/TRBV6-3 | TGTGCCAGCAGTTTAAGCGGCAGGAGACCCACAGATACGCAGTATTTT | CASSLSGRRPTDTQYF
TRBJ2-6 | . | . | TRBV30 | TGTGCCTGGAGTCAGGTCCTCTCTGGGGCCAACGTCCTGACTTTC | CAWSQVLSGANVLTF
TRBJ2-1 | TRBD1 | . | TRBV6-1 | TGTGCCAGCAGTGAAGAAACCAGGGGGCGTAGGTTCTTC | CASSEETRGRRFF
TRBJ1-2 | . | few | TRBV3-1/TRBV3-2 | TGTGCCAGCAGCCAAGATAGAAACAGGTTAACCTCTAACTATGGCTACACCTTC | CASSQDRNRLTSNYGYTF
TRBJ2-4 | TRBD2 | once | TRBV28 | TGTGCCAGCAGTTCGTCTTTGGGGGGGGGTACCAAAAACATTCAGTACTTC | CASSSSLGGGTKNIQYF